Below are 16 T cell receptor beta chains sequenced from a single sample in a study of cytomegalovirus exposure and HLA in healthy donors (dated by TCRdb to about 2017). Library generation was performed with the immunoSEQ multiplex PCR assay. For the multiplex PCR, a mixture combining 60 forward primers for TCR Vbeta segments and 13 reverse primers for TCR Jbeta segments was used. Imported from immuneACCESS, the table was reduced by TCRdb to in-frame sequences with V and J called. These copies leave out some clones; in studies compared against another copy, an unresolved V gene accounts for under half, and the cause of the remainder is not known. This sample has about 140,000 clones in its table, and over 60% of those were observed once. The ten most abundant clones make up approximately 1.3% of the sample. Material for sequencing was PBMCs. These receptors were taken from a male donor in good health and CMV-seropositive.

In its sample, this clone was seen a few times. The chain recombines TRBV2 with TRBJ2-3; 13 nucleotides align to TRBD2. Per germline, CDR1 SNHLY and CDR2 FYNNEI. J gave up 6 bases and V 6 bases, and 6 bases lay outside the gene matches. The CDR3 consists of 15 residues. Written as DNA, the CDR3 is TGTGCCAGCAGGGATACTAGCGGGGGGGTGGATACGCAGTATTTT. This translates into CASRDTSGGVDTQYF.

This sequence joins TRBV27 and TRBJ2-1; TRBD1 or TRBD2 may be the D gene (11 bases each). Trimming shortened V by 3 bases and J by 10 bases, and 34 bases separated the two germline ends. The germline V gene has CDR1 MNHEY and CDR2 SMNVEV (reference sequence). The CDR3 totals 20 residues. CDR3 sequence (DNA): TGTGCCAGCAGTTTGCTAGGACAGGGGGCGGGGACTAGCGGCGGGGGGGAGCAGTTCTTC. Its translation is CASSLLGQGAGTSGGGEQFF.

The rearrangement links TRBV7-9 to TRBJ1-3; 8 bases are shared with TRBD1. This CDR3 is 16 amino acids long. The V segment lost 1 base and the J segment 3 bases; nucleotides outside the gene matches: 5. In germline, CDR1 is SEHNR, CDR2 FQNEAQ (reference sequence). The CDR3 DNA sequence: TGTGCCAGCAGCTTAGTTCCGACAGGGGTTGGAAACACCATATATTTT. Protein: CASSLVPTGVGNTIYF. The full variable domain, with the rest looked up from reference TRBV7-9 and TRBJ1-3, is DTGVSQNPRHKITKRGQNVTFRCDPISEHNRLYWYRQTLGQGPEFLTYFQNEAQLEKSRLLSDRFSAERPKGSFSTLEIQRTEQGDSAMYLCASSLVPTGVGNTIYFGEGSWLTVV.

J is TRBJ1-1 and V is TRBV10-3; D unresolved. CDR1 is ENHRY, CDR2 SYGVKD, per germline. Trimming removed 4 bases from V and 1 base from J, with 4 bases in between. This CDR3 is built from 12 residues. CDR3 DNA: TGTGCCATCAGTGGTCAGAACACTGAAGCTTTCTTT. Translated: CAISGQNTEAFF.

This clone was seen a few times. The chain combines TRBV28 with TRBJ2-7, with TRBD1 identical over 10 bases. The CDR3 loop spans 14 amino acids. Per germline, CDR1 MDHEN and CDR2 SYDVKM. Germline trimming cut 5 bases from V and 4 bases from J; bases unmatched to any gene: 5. The CDR3 loop reads CASSRRDRGYEQYF. The DNA for the CDR3 is TGTGCCAGCAGTCGCAGGGACAGGGGTTACGAGCAGTACTTC.

This rearrangement joins TRBV7-2 to TRBJ2-7; the match to TRBD2 covers 9 bases. J gave up 8 bases and V 5 bases, and 13 bases lay outside the gene matches. The length of the CDR3 is 15 residues. Looked up from germline, CDR1 is SGHTA and CDR2 is FQGNSA. CDR3 region: CASSRGGAGVLKQYF. The CDR3 region has the DNA TGTGCCAGCAGCCGCGGGGGGGCCGGGGTGCTCAAGCAGTACTTC. Variable domain in full (rest from reference TRBV7-2 and TRBJ2-7): GAGVSQSPSNKVTEKGKDVELRCDPISGHTALYWYRQSLGQGLEFLIYFQGNSAPDKSGLPSDRFSAERTGGSVSTLTIQRTQQEDSAVYLCASSRGGAGVLKQYFGPGTRLTVT.

This clone is a singleton in its sample. V gene TRBV4-2 combines with J gene TRBJ2-1, with D possibly matching TRBD2 (6 bases). The germline CDR1 and CDR2 sequences are LGHNA and YNFKEQ. Trimming took 0 bases from V and 4 from J, leaving 10 bases between them. CDR3 size: 15 residues. In nucleotides, the CDR3 is TGTGCCAGCAGCCAAGATTGGACTAATTACAATGAGCAGTTCTTC. Translation: CASSQDWTNYNEQFF.

The rearrangement uses TRBV7-2 and TRBJ2-1; 11 bases are a match to TRBD2. V lost 5 bases, J lost 9 bases, and 12 bases stayed unmatched. The CDR3 loop spans 16 amino acids. Germline-derived CDR1 and CDR2 are SGHTA and FQGNSA. The CDR3 DNA follows: TGTGCCAGCAGCGGAGGCGCACTAGCGGGAGAGGTTGAGCAGTTCTTC. It yields the protein CASSGGALAGEVEQFF.

CDR3 bases: TGTGCCAGCAGCAAACGCCGGGATACGCAGTATTTT. This codes for CASSKRRDTQYF. This sequence joins TRBV21-1 and TRBJ2-3; the listed D gene, TRBD2, was not tested against the DNA. TRBV21-1 is described as a pseudogene. The CDR3 runs to 12 residues.

The rearrangement joins TRBV10-3 to TRBJ2-5; weak D call: TRBD2 (6 bases). The CDR3 length is 12 residues. The germline gives CDR1 ENHRY, CDR2 SYGVKD. Deletions cut 5 bases from V and 4 bases from J, with 8 bases between. CDR3 sequence: CAISPGVETQYF. The CDR3 bases are TGTGCCATCAGTCCGGGGGTAGAGACCCAGTACTTC.

The chain uses TRBV6-5 and TRBJ1-2; 8 nucleotides match TRBD1. V lost 6 bases to trimming and J lost 1 base; unmatched junction nucleotides: 7. This CDR3 has 15 amino acids. Germline CDR1 MNHEY, CDR2 SVGAGI. CDR3 nucleotides: TGTGCCAGCAGAACCGGGACAGGCATTAACTATGGCTACACCTTC. This translates into CASRTGTGINYGYTF.

The chain is built from TRBV29-1 and TRBJ1-2, with 7 nucleotides matching TRBD1. The J segment lost 7 bases and the V segment lost 3 bases, leaving 5 bases of the junction unmatched. Germline CDR1 and CDR2: SQVTM and ANQGSEA. CDR3 length equals 12 residues. In DNA form, the CDR3 reads TGCAGCGTTGACGGGACAGTCAGTGGCTACACCTTC. Its translation is CSVDGTVSGYTF.

This clone was found a few times. The chain couples TRBV9 to TRBJ2-5; 7 positions match TRBD2. The last part of the DNA fits TRBJ2-7 better; the J call may be wrong. Per germline, CDR1 SGDLS and CDR2 YYNGEE. The CDR3 has 14 residues. The CDR3 is CASSVAGGFAEQYF. The CDR3 DNA follows: TGTGCCAGCAGCGTAGCGGGAGGCTTTGCCGAGCAGTACTTC.

The V and J genes are TRBV7-8 and TRBJ1-2, with 8 positions matching TRBD1. The CDR3 has 17 amino acids. The J segment lost 7 bases and the V segment lost 5 bases, leaving 18 bases of the junction unmatched. The V gene's germline CDR1 is SGHVS and CDR2 FQNEAQ. CDR3 sequence (DNA): TGTGCCAGCAGCCACCGGGACAGGCCCGATACCCTCGCTGGCTACACCTTC. Its translation is CASSHRDRPDTLAGYTF.

The chain combines TRBV28 with TRBJ1-1, with D perhaps matching TRBD1 (5 bases). Germline CDR1 and CDR2: MDHEN and SYDVKM. The CDR3 covers 15 residues. V was cut by 1 base and J by 1 base, with 10 bases left in between. This CDR3 is CASSLLGGRNTEAFF. DNA for the CDR3: TGTGCCAGCAGTTTATTGGGGGGGAGGAACACTGAAGCTTTCTTT. Using reference TRBV28 and TRBJ1-1 for the parts outside the CDR3, the full variable domain is DVKVTQSSRYLVKRTGEKVFLECVQDMDHENMFWYRQDPGLGLRLIYFSYDVKMKEKGDIPEGYSVSREKKERFSLILESASTNQTSMYLCASSLLGGRNTEAFFGQGTRLTVV.

This rearrangement joins TRBV2 to TRBJ2-6, with D tentatively TRBD1 (6 bases). The CDR3 spans 17 residues. Germline CDR1 and CDR2: SNHLY and FYNNEI. Trimming cost V 4 bases and J 0 bases, with 13 bases left between them. CDR3 sequence reads: CASSAQGMGSGANVLTF. In nucleotides, the CDR3 is TGTGCCAGCAGTGCCCAGGGGATGGGCTCTGGGGCCAACGTCCTGACTTTC.